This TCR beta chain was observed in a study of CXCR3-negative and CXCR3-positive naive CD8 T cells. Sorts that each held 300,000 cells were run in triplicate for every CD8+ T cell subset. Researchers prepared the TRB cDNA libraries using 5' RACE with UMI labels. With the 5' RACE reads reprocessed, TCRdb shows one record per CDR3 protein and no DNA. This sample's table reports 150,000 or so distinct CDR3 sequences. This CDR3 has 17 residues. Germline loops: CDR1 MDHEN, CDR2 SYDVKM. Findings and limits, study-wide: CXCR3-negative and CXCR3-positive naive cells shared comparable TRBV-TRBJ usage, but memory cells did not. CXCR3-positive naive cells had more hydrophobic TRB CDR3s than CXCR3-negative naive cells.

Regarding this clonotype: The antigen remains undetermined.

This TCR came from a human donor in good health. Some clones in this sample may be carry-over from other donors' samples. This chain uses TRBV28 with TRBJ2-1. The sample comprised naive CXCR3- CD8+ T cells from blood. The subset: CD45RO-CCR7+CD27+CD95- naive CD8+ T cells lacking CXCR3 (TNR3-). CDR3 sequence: CASSLSPVAGRYNEQFF.